This note documents a single T cell receptor (beta chain) sequence. Its specificity is unknown. The data belong to a study of OX40 agonist ivuxolimab in advanced cancers. Assay: immunoSEQ multiplex PCR; the TCRdb copy retains only in-frame clones and omits some. The profile covers some 25,000 clones, with approximately 77% appearing a single time and approximately 2% taken by the ten largest. Study outcomes and limitations: Several nonresponders also turned out to have low normalized T-cell clonal expansion.

The sample here was CD4+ or CD8+ T cells sorted from blood, taken in a trial of the OX40 agonist ivuxolimab. The source is an adult with an advanced solid tumor such as melanoma, head and neck, liver or kidney cancer.

This CDR3 is CASSLSLGEKLFF. As DNA, the CDR3 is TGTGCCAGCAGCCTGTCGTTAGGTGAAAAACTGTTTTTT. The V gene is TRBV11-2, the J gene TRBJ1-4; D not certain. CDR1 is SGHAT, CDR2 FQNNGV, per germline. The CDR3 is 13 residues long. V was pared by 5 bases and J by 7 bases, with 11 bases between. Filled out from reference TRBV11-2 and TRBJ1-4, the complete variable domain reads EAGVAQSPRYKIIEKRQSVAFWCNPISGHATLYWYQQILGQGPKLLIQFQNNGVVDDSQLPKDRFSAERLKGVDSTLKIQPAKLEDSAVYLCASSLSLGEKLFFGSGTQLSVL.